This T cell receptor (beta chain) was retrieved from a study of CD8+ T cells in alopecia areata. Remarks on this clone: The antigen is unknown.

In each case, RNA was isolated and then reverse transcribed into cDNA as the sequencing template. Profiled with immunoSEQ multiplex PCR; TCRdb holds only in-frame clones, not every one. The table has 200,000 or so clones, roughly 50% seen once. Findings and caveats of the study: Higher clonality was seen in lesional scalp than in normal scalp, especially in alopecia totalis/universalis. With patients, TCR sharing proved less clear than in mice, a difference possibly related to HLA.

The CDR3 contains 13 residues. Germline V gene data show CDR1 as SGDLS and CDR2 as YYNGEE. Trimming stripped 4 bases from V and 4 bases from J, with 12 bases between. J is TRBJ2-7 and V is TRBV9, with D uncertain. Material for sequencing was CD8+ T cells sorted from blood. The receptor was derived from a human donor in good health. The CDR3 nucleotides read TGTGCCAGCAGCCCGGGCTTCTTTTACGAGCAGTACTTC. It specifies CASSPGFFYEQYF.